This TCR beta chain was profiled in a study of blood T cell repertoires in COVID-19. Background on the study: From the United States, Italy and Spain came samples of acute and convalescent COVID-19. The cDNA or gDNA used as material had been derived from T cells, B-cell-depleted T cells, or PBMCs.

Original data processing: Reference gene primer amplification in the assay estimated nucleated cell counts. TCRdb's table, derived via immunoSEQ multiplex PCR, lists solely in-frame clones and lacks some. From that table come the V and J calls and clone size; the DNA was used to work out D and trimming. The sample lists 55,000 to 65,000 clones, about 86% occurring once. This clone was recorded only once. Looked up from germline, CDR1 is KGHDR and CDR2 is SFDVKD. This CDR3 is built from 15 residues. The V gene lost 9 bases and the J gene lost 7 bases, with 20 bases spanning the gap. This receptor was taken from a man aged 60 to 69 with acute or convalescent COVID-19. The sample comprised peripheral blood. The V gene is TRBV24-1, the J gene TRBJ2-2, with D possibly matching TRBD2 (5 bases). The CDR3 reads CATSTGSGPVGELFF. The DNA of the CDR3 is TGTGCCACCTCAACCGGCAGCGGCCCGGTCGGGGAGCTGTTTTTT.